This entry is about one T cell receptor (beta chain). CDR3 length equals 14 residues. The V end was cut by 3 bases, the J end by 1 base, with 6 bases between. Germline CDR1 is SGHNT and CDR2 is YENEEA. Here immunoSEQ multiplex PCR was the method, and the copy in TCRdb shows in-frame clones only, minus some. The sample yields around 72,000 clones, around four fifths seen once. This sample was included in a study of radiotherapy plus CTLA-4 blockade in lung cancer. Study-wide background: Across the patients, objective responses occurred in approximately 17%, and disease control in roughly 31%.

The source is a human donor with non-small cell lung cancer who had a complete response to radiotherapy plus ipilimumab. The material sequenced was peripheral blood, taken from a patient treated with radiotherapy plus ipilimumab. The chain is built from TRBV11-3 and TRBJ2-2; D is ambiguous. The CDR3 sequence: CASSLSLNTGELFF. The CDR3 DNA sequence: TGTGCCAGCAGCTTGAGTTTGAACACCGGGGAGCTGTTTTTT.